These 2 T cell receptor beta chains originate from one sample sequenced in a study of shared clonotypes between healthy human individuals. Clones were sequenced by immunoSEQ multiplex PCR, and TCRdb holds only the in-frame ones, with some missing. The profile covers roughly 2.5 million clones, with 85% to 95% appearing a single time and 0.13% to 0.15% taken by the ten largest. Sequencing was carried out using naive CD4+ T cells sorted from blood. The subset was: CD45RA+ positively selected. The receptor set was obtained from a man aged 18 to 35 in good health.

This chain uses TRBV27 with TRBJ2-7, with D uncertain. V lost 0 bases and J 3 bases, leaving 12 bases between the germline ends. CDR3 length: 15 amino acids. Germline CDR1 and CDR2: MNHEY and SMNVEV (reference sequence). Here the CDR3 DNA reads TGTGCCAGCAGTTTATCGGTGACTTCAGACTACGAGCAGTACTTC. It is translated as CASSLSVTSDYEQYF.

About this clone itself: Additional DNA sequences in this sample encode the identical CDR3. CDR3 sequence: CASSLDRGYSYEQYF. Written as DNA, the CDR3 is TGCGCCAGCAGCCTAGACAGGGGCTATTCCTACGAGCAGTACTTC. V gene TRBV5-1 combines with J gene TRBJ2-7, with TRBD1 identical over 8 bases. This CDR3 spans 15 amino acids. With 4 bases clipped from V and 1 base from J, the junction kept 7 bases outside the gene matches. From germline, CDR1 is SGHRS and CDR2 YFSETQ. Using reference TRBV5-1 and TRBJ2-7 for the parts outside the CDR3, the full variable domain is KAGVTQTPRYLIKTRGQQVTLSCSPISGHRSVSWYQQTPGQGLQFLFEYFSETQRNKGNFPGRFSGRQFSNSRSEMNVSTLELGDSALYLCASSLDRGYSYEQYFGPGTRLTVT.